The 9 T cell receptor beta chains in this list originate from one sample, sequenced in a study of cytomegalovirus exposure and HLA in healthy donors. Primers included in the PCR were 60 Vbeta and 13 Jbeta primers. Clones were sequenced by immunoSEQ multiplex PCR, and TCRdb holds only the in-frame ones, with some missing. The table records 100,000 to 150,000 clones, more than 60% of them present only once. Sample: PBMCs. The receptors stem from a woman in her forties in good health and CMV-seropositive.

V is TRBV27 and J is TRBJ2-1; tentatively, D is TRBD1 (6 bases). The CDR3 consists of 15 residues. The germline CDR1 and CDR2 sequences are MNHEY and SMNVEV (reference sequence). Trimming removed 6 bases at V and 4 bases at J, with 16 bases between. The CDR3, as DNA: TGTGCCAGCAGGCCCCCGACAGGCCGATACAATGAGCAGTTCTTC. It codes for CASRPPTGRYNEQFF.

This clone was picked up a small number of times. V is TRBV19 and J is TRBJ2-7, with a tentative D call TRBD1 (7 bases). This CDR3 comprises 15 residues. Trimming removed 5 bases from V and 5 bases from J, with 19 bases in between. The germline gives CDR1 LNHDA, CDR2 SQIVND (reference sequence). Written as DNA, the CDR3 is TGTGCCAGTAGTCCGGCGGCAGGGGGGACTCACGAGCAGTACTTC. It translates to CASSPAAGGTHEQYF.

This chain connects TRBV2 to TRBJ1-1; 8 positions agree with TRBD1. Germline assignment: CDR1 SNHLY and CDR2 FYNNEI. V lost 7 bases and J lost 4; bases outside the gene matches: 17. This CDR3 contains 17 residues. The CDR3, as DNA: TGTGCCAGCACCCTGGTTGGACAGGGCCTTAGGGGCACTGAAGCTTTCTTT. Its protein product is CASTLVGQGLRGTEAFF.

This rearrangement joins TRBV11-2 to TRBJ2-5; D may be TRBD2 (5 bases). The CDR3 has 15 amino acids. V lost 1 base to trimming and J lost 4 bases, with 13 bases between them. Germline CDR1 and CDR2: SGHAT and FQNNGV. For the CDR3, the DNA is TGTGCCAGCAGCTTAGGGGCAGAGGGCGGAGAGACCCAGTACTTC. Residues: CASSLGAEGGETQYF.

V and J are TRBV7-6 and TRBJ1-2; maybe TRBD1 (5 bases). Germline CDR1 reads SGHVS; CDR2 reads FNYEAQ. Trimming shortened V by 5 bases and J by 3 bases, and 19 bases separated the two germline ends. The CDR3 length is 16 residues. The CDR3 region has the DNA TGTGCCAGCAGCCCGCCCCCAGGGATTTTGGACTATGGCTACACCTTC. Protein: CASSPPPGILDYGYTF.

The V and J genes are TRBV28 and TRBJ2-7; tentatively, D is TRBD1 (6 bases). With 5 bases removed from V and 1 base from J, the gap between germline ends came to 18 bases. This CDR3 comprises 16 residues. Looked up from germline, CDR1 is MDHEN and CDR2 is SYDVKM. Written as DNA, the CDR3 is TGTGCCAGCAGTCCCGACAGGTCCCCCTATTCCTACGAGCAGTACTTC. Translating gives CASSPDRSPYSYEQYF.

This clone has more than one count but fewer than ten. The chain links TRBV28 to TRBJ2-1, with D perhaps matching TRBD1 (6 bases). Germline V gene sequence: CDR1 MDHEN, CDR2 SYDVKM. V was pared by 4 bases and J by 5 bases, with 15 bases between. This CDR3 contains 15 residues. CDR3: CASSSRQVKNNEQFF. DNA for the CDR3: TGTGCCAGCAGTTCCCGACAGGTGAAAAACAATGAGCAGTTCTTC.

The chain is built from TRBV5-1 and TRBJ2-1; 8 bases align to TRBD2. V dropped 4 bases and J dropped 7; count of bases not matched to a gene: 10. The CDR3 is 15 amino acids. CDR1 is SGHRS, CDR2 YFSETQ, per germline. The CDR3 sequence is CASSPGGTSKNEQFF. CDR3 DNA sequence: TGCGCCAGCAGCCCGGGGGGGACTTCCAAGAATGAGCAGTTCTTC.

This chain connects TRBV30 to TRBJ2-2; D gene uncertain. Germline V lookup: CDR1 GTSNPN, CDR2 SVGIG (reference sequence). The CDR3 consists of 13 residues. The V and J ends lost 4 bases and 4 bases respectively, with 10 bases between them. The chain's CDR3 is CAWTGRPTGELFF. The CDR3 DNA reads as TGTGCCTGGACAGGCAGACCCACCGGGGAGCTGTTTTTT.